The T cell receptor beta chain under discussion was sequenced for a study of control samples from healthy donors and cancer patients. The data were produced by immunoSEQ multiplex PCR, yet TCRdb's version contains in-frame clones alone and is incomplete. The table includes around 68,000 clones, approximately 86% detected once. Germline assignment: CDR1 SGHTA and CDR2 FQGNSA. V was pared by 5 bases and J by 7 bases, with 5 bases of the junction left unmatched. CDR3 length: 14 residues. The V and J genes are TRBV7-2 and TRBJ1-6; 7 bases line up with TRBD1. The origin of this receptor is a man in his 60s in good health. Sequencing was performed on blood. The CDR3 here is CASSPTGQNSPLHF. Here the CDR3 DNA reads TGTGCCAGCAGCCCTACGGGACAGAATTCACCCCTCCACTTT.